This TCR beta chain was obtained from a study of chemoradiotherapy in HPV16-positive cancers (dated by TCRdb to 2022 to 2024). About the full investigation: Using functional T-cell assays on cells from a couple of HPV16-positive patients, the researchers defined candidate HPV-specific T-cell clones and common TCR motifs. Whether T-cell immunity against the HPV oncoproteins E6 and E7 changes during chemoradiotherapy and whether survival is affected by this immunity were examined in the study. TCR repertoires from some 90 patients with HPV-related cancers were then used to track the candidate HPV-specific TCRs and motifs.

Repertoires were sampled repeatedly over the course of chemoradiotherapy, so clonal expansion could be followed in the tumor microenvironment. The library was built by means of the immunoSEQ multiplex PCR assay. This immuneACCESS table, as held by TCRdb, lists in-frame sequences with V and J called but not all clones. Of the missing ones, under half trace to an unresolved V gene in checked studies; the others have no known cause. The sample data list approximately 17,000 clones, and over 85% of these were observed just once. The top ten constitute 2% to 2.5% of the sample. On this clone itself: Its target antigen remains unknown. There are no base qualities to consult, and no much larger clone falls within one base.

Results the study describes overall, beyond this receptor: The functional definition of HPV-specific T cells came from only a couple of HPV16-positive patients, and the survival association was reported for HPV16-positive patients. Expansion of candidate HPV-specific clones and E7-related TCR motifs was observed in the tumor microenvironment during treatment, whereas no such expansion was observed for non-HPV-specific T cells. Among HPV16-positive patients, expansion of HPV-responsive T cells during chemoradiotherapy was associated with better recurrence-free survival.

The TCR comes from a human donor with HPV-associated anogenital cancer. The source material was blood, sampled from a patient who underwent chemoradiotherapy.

At the DNA level, the sequence is TGCGCCAGCAGAGGAACTAGCACAGATACGCAGTATTTT. Translated, it reads CASRGTSTDTQYF. The rearranged segments are TRBV5-1 and TRBJ2-3, with no confidently assigned D gene. Spanning cysteine to phenylalanine, the CDR3 consists of 13 amino acids. Just CDR3 DNA is preserved here, 39 bases in frame from base 1. V and J are truncated by 5 bases and 0 bases respectively, leaving an intervening sequence of 7 bases. From the germline V gene, CDR1 is SGHRS and CDR2 is YFSETQ.